The sequence of this TCR beta chain was determined in a study of a mutant IDH1 vaccine in newly diagnosed glioma. Study-wide context: First vaccine doses came 4-6 weeks after radiotherapy alone, or with temozolomide cycles.

Study results and limitations: With respect to changes in top peripheral T cell clonotypes, pseudoprogression seemed unrelated.

This clone was recorded a few times. What it recognizes is unknown. As for time point: week 47, end of study. Alongside topical imiquimod, each dose of vaccine comprised 300 ug of mutant IDH1 20-mer peptide. The CDR3 runs to 15 residues. The V end lost 3 bases, the J end lost 0 bases, and 12 bases lay between the germline ends. CDR1 and CDR2 from the germline V gene are MGHDK and SYGVNS. Assay used: immunoSEQ multiplex PCR; TCRdb lists only in-frame clones, some missing. The data hold 45,000 to 65,000 clones, with roughly 61% observed a single time. The sequences come from peripheral blood mononuclear cells (PBMCs), collected from a glioma patient whose treatment included an IDH1 peptide vaccine. This clonotype was obtained from a man aged 35-49 years with glioma. Some clones in this sample may be carry-over from other donors' samples. This chain links TRBV25-1 with TRBJ2-7; unclear D gene. The DNA of the CDR3 is TGTGCCAGCAGTGAGTCAACGGATCTCTCCTACGAGCAGTACTTC. The encoded protein is CASSESTDLSYEQYF.